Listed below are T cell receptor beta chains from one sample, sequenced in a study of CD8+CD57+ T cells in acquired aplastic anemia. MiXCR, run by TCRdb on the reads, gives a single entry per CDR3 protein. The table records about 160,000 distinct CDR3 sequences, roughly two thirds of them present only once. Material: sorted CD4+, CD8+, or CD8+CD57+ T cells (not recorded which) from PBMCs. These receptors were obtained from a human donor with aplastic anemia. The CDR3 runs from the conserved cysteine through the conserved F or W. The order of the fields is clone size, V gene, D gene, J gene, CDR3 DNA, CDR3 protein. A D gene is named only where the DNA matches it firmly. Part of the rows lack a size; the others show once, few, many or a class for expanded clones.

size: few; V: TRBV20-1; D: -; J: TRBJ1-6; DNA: TGCAGTGCTAGACGGGAGAGCTCCTATAATTCACCCCTCCACTTT; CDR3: CSARRESSYNSPLHF
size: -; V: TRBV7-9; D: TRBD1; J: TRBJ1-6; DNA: TGTGCTAGCAGCGCAGGGGGATCACCCCTCCACTTT; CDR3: CASSAGGSPLHF
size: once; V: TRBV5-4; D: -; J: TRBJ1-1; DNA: TGTGCCAGCAGCTTGGCCGCGGGGGGAGGTACTGAAGCTTTCTTT; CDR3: CASSLAAGGGTEAFF
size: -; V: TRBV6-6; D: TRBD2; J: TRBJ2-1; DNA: TGTGCCAGCAGGGGGGCTAGCGGGTATGGTGAGCAGTTCTTC; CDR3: CASRGASGYGEQFF
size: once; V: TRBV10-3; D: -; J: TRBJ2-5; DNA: TGTGCCATCAGTGAGTCGGGGGGAATCCAAGAGACCCAGTACTTC; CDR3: CAISESGGIQETQYF
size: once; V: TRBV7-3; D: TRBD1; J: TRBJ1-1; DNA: TGTGCCAGCAGCTTAGTAGGGACAGGGAACACTGAAGCTTTCTTT; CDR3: CASSLVGTGNTEAFF
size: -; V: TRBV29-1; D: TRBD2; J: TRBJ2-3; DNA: TGCAGCGTTGAGGGACTAGCGGGAGTGAATACAGATACGCAGTATTTT; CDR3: CSVEGLAGVNTDTQYF
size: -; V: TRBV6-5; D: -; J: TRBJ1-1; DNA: TGTGCCAGCAGGATGGACGGTGTTCTCACTGAAGCTTTCTTT; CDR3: CASRMDGVLTEAFF
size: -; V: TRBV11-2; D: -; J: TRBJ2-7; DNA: TGTGCCAGCACCCGAACAGGCAGTACCTCCTACGAGCAGTACTTC; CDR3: CASTRTGSTSYEQYF
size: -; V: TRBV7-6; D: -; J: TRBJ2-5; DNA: TGTGCCAGCAGCTTAGTTGGCAGGGGTCAGGAGACCCAGCACTTC; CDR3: CASSLVGRGQETQHF
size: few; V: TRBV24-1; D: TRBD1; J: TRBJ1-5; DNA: TGTGCCAGGACAGGGGGCCAGTGGCGCAATCAGCCCCAGCATTTT; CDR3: CARTGGQWRNQPQHF